This T cell receptor (beta chain) derives from a study of neurological immune-mediated disorders. The team produced cDNA through 5'RACE using 10-nucleotide random UMIs. Via MiXCR, TCRdb re-called the 5' RACE reads, giving one row per CDR3 protein. The sample has some 60,000 distinct CDR3 sequences; under 4.5% are singletons. Study-wide findings and caveats: Private repertoires in all groups were suggested by the absence of shared CDR3 amino acid sequences among expanded clones across subjects.

Many counts were recorded for this clonotype. What it binds is unknown. This CDR3 is built from 13 residues. Germline values: CDR1 MNHEY, CDR2 SMNVEV (reference sequence). V shed 1 base and J shed 2 bases, with 4 bases lying between them. The material sequenced was PBMCs. The gene calls are TRBV27 and TRBJ2-3, with no clear D. The source of this sequence is a woman in her twenties or thirties with multiple sclerosis. CDR3 residues: CASSLLNTDTQYF. In DNA, the CDR3 is TGTGCCAGCAGTTTATTAAACACAGATACGCAGTATTTT.